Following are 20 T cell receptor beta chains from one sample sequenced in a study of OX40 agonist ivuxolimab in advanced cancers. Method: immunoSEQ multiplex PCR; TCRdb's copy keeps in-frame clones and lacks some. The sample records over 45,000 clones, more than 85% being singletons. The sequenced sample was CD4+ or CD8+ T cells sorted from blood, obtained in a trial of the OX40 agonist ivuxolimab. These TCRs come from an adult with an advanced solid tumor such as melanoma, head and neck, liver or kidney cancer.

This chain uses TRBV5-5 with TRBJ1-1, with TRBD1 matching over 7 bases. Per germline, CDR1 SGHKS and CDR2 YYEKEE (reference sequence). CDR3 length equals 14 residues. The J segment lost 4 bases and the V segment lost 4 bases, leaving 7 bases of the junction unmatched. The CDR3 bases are TGTGCCAGCAGCGGAGACAGGGCGGGCACTGAAGCTTTCTTT. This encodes CASSGDRAGTEAFF.

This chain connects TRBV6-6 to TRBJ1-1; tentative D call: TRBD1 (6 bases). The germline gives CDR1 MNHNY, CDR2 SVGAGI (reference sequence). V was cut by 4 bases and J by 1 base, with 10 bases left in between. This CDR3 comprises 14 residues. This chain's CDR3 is CASSSDSSNTEAFF. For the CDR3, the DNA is TGTGCCAGCAGTTCGGACAGCTCGAACACTGAAGCTTTCTTT.

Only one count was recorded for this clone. CDR3 region: CASSLRTTGAHPDYGYTF. DNA for the CDR3: TGTGCCAGCAGTTTACGAACGACGGGGGCCCATCCTGACTATGGCTACACCTTC. This chain joins TRBV27 and TRBJ1-2, with D possibly being TRBD1 (6 bases). Trimming removed 2 bases from V and 3 bases from J, with 22 bases in between. This CDR3 has 18 residues. CDR1 is MNHEY and CDR2 is SMNVEV in the germline V gene (reference sequence).

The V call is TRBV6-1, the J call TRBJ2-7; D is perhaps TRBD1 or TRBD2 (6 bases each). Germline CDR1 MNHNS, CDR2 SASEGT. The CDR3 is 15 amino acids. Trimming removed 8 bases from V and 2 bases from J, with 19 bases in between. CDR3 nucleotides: TGTGCCAGCGCCTTAGGGGATCGGGGGCCCTACGAGCAGTACTTC. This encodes CASALGDRGPYEQYF.

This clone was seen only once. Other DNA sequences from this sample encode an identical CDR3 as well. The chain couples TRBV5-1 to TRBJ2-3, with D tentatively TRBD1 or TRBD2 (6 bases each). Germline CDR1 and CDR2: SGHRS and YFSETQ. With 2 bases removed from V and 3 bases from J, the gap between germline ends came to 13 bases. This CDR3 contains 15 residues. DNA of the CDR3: TGCGCCAGCAGCTTCGGACAGACTAGTACAGATACGCAGTATTTT. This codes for CASSFGQTSTDTQYF.

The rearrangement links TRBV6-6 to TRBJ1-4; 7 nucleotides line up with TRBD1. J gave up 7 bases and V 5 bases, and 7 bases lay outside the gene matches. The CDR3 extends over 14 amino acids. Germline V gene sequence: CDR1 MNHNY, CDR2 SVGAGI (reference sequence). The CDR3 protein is CASSPLAGGEKLFF. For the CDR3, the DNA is TGTGCCAGCAGTCCTTTGGCAGGGGGTGAAAAACTGTTTTTT.

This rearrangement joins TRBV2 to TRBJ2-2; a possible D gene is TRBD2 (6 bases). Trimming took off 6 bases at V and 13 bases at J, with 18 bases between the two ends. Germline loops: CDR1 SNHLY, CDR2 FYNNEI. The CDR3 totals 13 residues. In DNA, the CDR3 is TGTGCCAGCAGGGCGGGACCTAGGGACTGGCTGTTTTTT. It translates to CASRAGPRDWLFF.

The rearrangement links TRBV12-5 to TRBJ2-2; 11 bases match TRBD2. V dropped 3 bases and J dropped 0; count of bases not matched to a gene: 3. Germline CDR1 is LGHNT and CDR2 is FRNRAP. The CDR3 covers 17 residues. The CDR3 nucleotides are TGTGCTAGTGGTTTCCTAGCGGGGGGATCGAACACCGGGGAGCTGTTTTTT. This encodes CASGFLAGGSNTGELFF.

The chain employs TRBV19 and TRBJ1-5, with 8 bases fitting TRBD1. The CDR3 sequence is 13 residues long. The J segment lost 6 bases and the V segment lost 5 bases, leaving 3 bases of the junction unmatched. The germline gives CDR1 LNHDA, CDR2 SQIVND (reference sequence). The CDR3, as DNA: TGTGCCAGTAGTCTGACAGGGGTTCAGCCCCAGCATTTT. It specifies CASSLTGVQPQHF. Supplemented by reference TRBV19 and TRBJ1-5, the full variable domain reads DGGITQSPKYLFRKEGQNVTLSCEQNLNHDAMYWYRQDPGQGLRLIYYSQIVNDFQKGDIAEGYSVSREKKESFPLTVTSAQKNPTAFYLCASSLTGVQPQHFGDGTRLSIL.

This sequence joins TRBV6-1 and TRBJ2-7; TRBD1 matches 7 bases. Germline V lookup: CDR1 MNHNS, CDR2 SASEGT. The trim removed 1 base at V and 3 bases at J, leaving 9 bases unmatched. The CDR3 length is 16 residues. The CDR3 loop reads CASSEEENRGYYEQYF. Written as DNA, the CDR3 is TGTGCCAGCAGTGAAGAAGAGAACAGGGGATACTACGAGCAGTACTTC.

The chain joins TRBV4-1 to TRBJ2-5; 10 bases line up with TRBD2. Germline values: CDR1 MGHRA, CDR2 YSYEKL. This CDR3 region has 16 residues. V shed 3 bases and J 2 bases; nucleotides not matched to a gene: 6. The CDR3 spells CASSQGLAPGQETQYF. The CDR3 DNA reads TGCGCCAGCAGCCAGGGACTAGCGCCGGGGCAAGAGACCCAGTACTTC.

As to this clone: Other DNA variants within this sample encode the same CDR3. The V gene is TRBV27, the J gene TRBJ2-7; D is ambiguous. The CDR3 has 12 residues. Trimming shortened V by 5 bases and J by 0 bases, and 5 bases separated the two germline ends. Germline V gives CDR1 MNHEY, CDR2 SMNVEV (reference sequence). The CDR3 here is CASSASSYEQYF. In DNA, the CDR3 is TGTGCCAGCAGTGCAAGCTCCTACGAGCAGTACTTC.

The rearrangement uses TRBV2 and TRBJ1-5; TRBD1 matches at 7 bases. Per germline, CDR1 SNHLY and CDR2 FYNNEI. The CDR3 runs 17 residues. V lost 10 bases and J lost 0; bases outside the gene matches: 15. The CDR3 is CATRKVHDRDSNQPQHF. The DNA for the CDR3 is TGTGCCACCAGAAAGGTCCACGACAGGGATAGCAATCAGCCCCAGCATTTT.

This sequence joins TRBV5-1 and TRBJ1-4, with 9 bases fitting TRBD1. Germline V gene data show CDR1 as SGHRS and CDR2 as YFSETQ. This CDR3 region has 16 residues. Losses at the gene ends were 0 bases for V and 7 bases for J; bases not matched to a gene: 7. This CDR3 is CASSLDLVTGGEKLFF. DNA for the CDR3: TGCGCCAGCAGCTTGGATCTCGTGACAGGGGGTGAAAAACTGTTTTTT.

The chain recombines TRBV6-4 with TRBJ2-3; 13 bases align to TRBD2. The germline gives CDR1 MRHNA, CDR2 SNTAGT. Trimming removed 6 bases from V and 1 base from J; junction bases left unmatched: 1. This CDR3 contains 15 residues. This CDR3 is CASRGTSGGTDTQYF. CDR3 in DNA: TGTGCCAGCAGAGGGACTAGCGGGGGCACAGATACGCAGTATTTT.

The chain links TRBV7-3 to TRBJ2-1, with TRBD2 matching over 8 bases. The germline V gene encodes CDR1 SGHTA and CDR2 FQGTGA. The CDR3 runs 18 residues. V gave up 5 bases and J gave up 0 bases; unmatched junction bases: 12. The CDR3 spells CASSRPRASGPSYNEQFF. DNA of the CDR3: TGTGCCAGCAGCCGCCCGAGGGCTAGCGGGCCCTCCTACAATGAGCAGTTCTTC.

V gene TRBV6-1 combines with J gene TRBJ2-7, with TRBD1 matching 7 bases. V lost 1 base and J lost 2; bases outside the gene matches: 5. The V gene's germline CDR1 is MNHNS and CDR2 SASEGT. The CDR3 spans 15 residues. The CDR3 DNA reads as TGTGCCAGCAGTGAAGAATGGCAGGGGGCCTACGAGCAGTACTTC. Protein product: CASSEEWQGAYEQYF.

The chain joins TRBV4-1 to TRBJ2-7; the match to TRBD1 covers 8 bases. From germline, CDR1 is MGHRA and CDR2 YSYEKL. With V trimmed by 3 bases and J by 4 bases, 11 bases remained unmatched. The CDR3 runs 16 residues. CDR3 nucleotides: TGCGCCAGCAGCCAGATAGACAGGGGTCCTGGGTACGAGCAGTACTTC. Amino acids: CASSQIDRGPGYEQYF.

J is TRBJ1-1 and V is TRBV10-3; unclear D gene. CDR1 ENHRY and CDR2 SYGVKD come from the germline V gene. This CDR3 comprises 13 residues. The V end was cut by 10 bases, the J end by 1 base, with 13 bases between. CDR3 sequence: CATLGTENTEAFF. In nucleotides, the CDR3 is TGTGCCACCCTCGGCACAGAGAACACTGAAGCTTTCTTT.

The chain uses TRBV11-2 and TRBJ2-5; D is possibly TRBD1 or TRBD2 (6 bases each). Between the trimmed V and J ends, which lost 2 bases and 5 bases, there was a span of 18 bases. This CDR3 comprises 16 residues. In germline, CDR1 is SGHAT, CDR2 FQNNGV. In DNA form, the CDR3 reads TGTGCCAGCAGCTTATGGGGGCAGGGAGGCGTGGAGACCCAGTACTTC. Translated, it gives CASSLWGQGGVETQYF. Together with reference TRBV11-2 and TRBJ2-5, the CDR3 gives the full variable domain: EAGVAQSPRYKIIEKRQSVAFWCNPISGHATLYWYQQILGQGPKLLIQFQNNGVVDDSQLPKDRFSAERLKGVDSTLKIQPAKLEDSAVYLCASSLWGQGGVETQYFGPGTRLLVL.